The T cell receptor beta chain described here comes from a study of cytomegalovirus exposure and HLA in healthy donors. Study overall: Of all 398 donors who were genotyped, around 79% belonged to the Caucasian-associated ancestry cluster.

Primers: 60 Vbeta forward and 13 Jbeta reverse. Assay: immunoSEQ multiplex PCR; the TCRdb copy retains only in-frame clones and omits some. With 40,000 to 50,000 clones in the sample, the ten largest clones hold roughly 0.99%. This CDR3 region has 17 residues. Germline V CDR1 and CDR2: MDHEN, SYDVKM. After removal of 6 bases from V and 3 bases from J, the junction contained 15 bases not matched to a gene. The clonotype was recovered from a woman in her 40s in good health and CMV-seronegative. Sequencing was carried out using PBMCs. The chain has TRBV28 and TRBJ1-2, with 8 bases fitting TRBD1. CDR3 DNA: TGTGCCAGCAGCTCCTCGGCAGGGGGCGTTCTGGACTATGGCTACACCTTC. It specifies CASSSSAGGVLDYGYTF.